The present T cell receptor beta chain was sequenced within a study of blood T cell repertoires in COVID-19. Authors' methods: Reference gene primer amplification gave estimated nucleated cell counts. Generated by immunoSEQ multiplex PCR, the TCRdb table keeps only in-frame clones and is missing some. V and J calls plus clone size are reproduced from that table; the DNA served to infer D and trimming. The repertoire holds around 36,000 clones, approximately 82% seen once, with roughly two fifths in the top ten. Germline-derived CDR1 and CDR2 are SGHDT and YYEEEE. The CDR3 sequence is 17 residues long. V lost 3 bases to trimming and J lost 0 bases, with 16 bases between them.

The clonotype comes from a man older than 75 with active or convalescent COVID-19. Sequenced material: peripheral blood. This chain uses TRBV5-6 with TRBJ2-1; possibly TRBD2 for D (6 bases). CDR3 coding DNA: TGTGCCAGCAGCTCCCTTTTGGCGGGGAACTCCTACAATGAGCAGTTCTTC. Amino acid sequence: CASSSLLAGNSYNEQFF.